This TCR beta chain was observed in a study of CD8 T cells in ankylosing spondylitis. Regarding the study as a whole: Clones linked with disease were CD8+ and fairly uncommon in the peripheral blood. Earlier studies detected some motif variants in reactive arthritis synovial fluid and blood. Disease-associated clones were reportedly significantly overrepresented in matched ankylosing spondylitis synovial fluid.

J was trimmed by 5 bases and V by 4 bases; bases with no gene match: 4. The CDR3 sequence is 15 residues long. Germline CDR1 reads LGHDT; CDR2 reads YNNKEL (reference sequence). In this sample, this clonotype turned up many times. Its matching antigen is unknown. Researchers built TCR beta libraries using quantitative 5'-RACE with molecular barcodes. TCRdb re-derived calls from the 5' RACE reads in MiXCR, one entry per CDR3 protein. In the table there are 150,000 or so distinct CDR3 sequences, 15% to 20% of which are singletons. The source is a male donor with ankylosing spondylitis or in good health (not recorded which). The chain employs TRBV3-1 and TRBJ2-7, with 14 bases fitting TRBD2. The sequencing input was blood, either unsorted or a sorted T cell fraction (not recorded which). In DNA form, the CDR3 reads TGTGCCAGCAGCCTAGGGACTAGCGGGAGAAACGAGCAGTACTTC. It translates to CASSLGTSGRNEQYF.